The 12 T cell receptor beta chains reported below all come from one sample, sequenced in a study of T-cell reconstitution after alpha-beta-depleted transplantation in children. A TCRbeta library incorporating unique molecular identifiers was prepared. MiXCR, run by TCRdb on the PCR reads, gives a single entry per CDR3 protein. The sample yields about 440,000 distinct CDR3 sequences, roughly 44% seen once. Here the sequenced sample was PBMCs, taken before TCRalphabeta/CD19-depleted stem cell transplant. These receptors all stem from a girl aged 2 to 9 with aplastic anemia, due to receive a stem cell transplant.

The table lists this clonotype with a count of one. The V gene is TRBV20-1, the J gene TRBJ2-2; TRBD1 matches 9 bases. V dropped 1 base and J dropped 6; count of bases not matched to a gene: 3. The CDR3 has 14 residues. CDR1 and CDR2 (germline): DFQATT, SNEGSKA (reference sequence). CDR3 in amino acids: CSARGQGVAGELFF. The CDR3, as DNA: TGCAGTGCTAGAGGACAGGGGGTCGCCGGGGAGCTGTTTTTT.

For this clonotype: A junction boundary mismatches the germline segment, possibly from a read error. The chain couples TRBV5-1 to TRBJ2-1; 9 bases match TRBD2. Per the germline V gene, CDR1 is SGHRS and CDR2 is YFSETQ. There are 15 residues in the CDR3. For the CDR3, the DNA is TGTGCCAGCAGTCCGAGCGGGGGGCCCTACAATGAGCAGTTCTTC. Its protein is CASSPSGGPYNEQFF. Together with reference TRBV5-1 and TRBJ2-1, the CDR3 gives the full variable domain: KAGVTQTPRYLIKTRGQQVTLSCSPISGHRSVSWYQQTPGQGLQFLFEYFSETQRNKGNFPGRFSGRQFSNSRSEMNVSTLELGDSALYLCASSPSGGPYNEQFFGPGTRLTVL.

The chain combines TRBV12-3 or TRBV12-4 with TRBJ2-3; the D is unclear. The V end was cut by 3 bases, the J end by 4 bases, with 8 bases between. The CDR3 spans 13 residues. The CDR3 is CASSLILPDTQYF. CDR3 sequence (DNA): TGTGCCAGCAGTTTGATCCTCCCAGATACGCAGTATTTT.

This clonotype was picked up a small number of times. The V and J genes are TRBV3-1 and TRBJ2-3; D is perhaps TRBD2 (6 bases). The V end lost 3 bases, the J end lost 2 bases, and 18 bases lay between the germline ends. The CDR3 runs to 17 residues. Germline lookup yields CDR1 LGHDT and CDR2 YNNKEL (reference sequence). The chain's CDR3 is CASSQGVLAVNTDTQYF. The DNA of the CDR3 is TGTGCCAGCAGCCAGGGGGTACTAGCCGTAAACACAGATACGCAGTATTTT.

The CDR3 region has the DNA TGTGCCAACGGGGACGGCTCAGAGAGCCATGAGCAGTTCTTC. Encoded protein: CANGDGSESHEQFF. V gene TRBV2 combines with J gene TRBJ2-1; possibly TRBD1 or TRBD2 for D (5 bases each). CDR3 size: 14 residues. V lost 10 bases, J lost 8 bases, and 21 bases lay in between. The germline CDR1 and CDR2 sequences are SNHLY and FYNNEI.

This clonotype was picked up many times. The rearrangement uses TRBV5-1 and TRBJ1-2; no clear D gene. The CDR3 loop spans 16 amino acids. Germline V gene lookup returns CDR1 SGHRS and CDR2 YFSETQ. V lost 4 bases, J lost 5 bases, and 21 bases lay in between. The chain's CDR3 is CASSQEATTTRYGYTF. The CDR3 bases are TGCGCCAGCAGCCAGGAGGCTACCACGACCCGATATGGCTACACCTTC.

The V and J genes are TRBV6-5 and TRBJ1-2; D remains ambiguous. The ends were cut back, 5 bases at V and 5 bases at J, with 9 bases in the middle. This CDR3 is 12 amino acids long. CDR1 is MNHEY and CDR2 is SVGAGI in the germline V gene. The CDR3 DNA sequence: TGTGCCAGCAGTACAGCAGCGTATGGCTACACCTTC. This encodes CASSTAAYGYTF.

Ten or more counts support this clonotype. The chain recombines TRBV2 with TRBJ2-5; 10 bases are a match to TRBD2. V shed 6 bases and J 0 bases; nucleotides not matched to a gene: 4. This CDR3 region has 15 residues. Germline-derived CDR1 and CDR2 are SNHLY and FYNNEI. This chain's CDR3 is CASRLTSGNQETQYF. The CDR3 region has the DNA TGTGCCAGCAGGTTAACTAGCGGGAACCAAGAGACCCAGTACTTC.

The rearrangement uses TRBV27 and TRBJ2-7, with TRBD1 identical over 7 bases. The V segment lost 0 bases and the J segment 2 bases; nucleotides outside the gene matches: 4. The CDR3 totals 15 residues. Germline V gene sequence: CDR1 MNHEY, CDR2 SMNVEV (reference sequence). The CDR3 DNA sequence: TGTGCCAGCAGTTTATCGGGGACAGCCGCCTACGAGCAGTACTTC. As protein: CASSLSGTAAYEQYF.

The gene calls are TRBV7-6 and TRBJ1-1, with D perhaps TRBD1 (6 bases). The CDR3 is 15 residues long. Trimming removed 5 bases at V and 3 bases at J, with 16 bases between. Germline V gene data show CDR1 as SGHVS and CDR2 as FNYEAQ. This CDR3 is CASSPPGVEDTEAFF. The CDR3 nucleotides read TGTGCCAGCAGCCCTCCAGGGGTTGAGGACACTGAAGCTTTCTTT.

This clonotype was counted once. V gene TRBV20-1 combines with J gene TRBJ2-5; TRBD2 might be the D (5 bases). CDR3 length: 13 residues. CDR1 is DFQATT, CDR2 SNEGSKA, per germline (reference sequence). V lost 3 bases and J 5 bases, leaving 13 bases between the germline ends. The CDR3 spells CSASGDGRETQYF. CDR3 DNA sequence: TGCAGTGCTAGCGGGGATGGACGGGAGACCCAGTACTTC.

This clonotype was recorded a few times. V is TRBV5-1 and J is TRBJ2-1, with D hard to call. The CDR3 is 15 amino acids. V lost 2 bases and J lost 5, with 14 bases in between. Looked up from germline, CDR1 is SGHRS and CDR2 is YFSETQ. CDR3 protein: CASSFTASGDNEQFF. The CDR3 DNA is TGCGCCAGCAGCTTTACGGCTAGTGGGGACAATGAGCAGTTCTTC.